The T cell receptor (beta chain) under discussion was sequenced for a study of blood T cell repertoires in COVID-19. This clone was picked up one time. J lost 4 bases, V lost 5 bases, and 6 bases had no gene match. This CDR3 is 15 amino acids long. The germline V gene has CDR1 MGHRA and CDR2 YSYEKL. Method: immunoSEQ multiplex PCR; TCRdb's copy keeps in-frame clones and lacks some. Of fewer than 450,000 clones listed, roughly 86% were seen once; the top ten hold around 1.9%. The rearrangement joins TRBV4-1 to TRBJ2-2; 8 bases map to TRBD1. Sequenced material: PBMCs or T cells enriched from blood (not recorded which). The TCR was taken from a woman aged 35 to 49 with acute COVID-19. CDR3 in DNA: TGCGCCAGCAGCACTAGGACAGGGACCACCGGGGAGCTGTTTTTT. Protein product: CASSTRTGTTGELFF.